Below are 8 T cell receptor beta chains sequenced from a single sample in a study of monozygotic twins with inflammatory bowel disease. TCRdb reanalyzed the 5' RACE reads, giving one entry per CDR3 protein sequence and no DNA. The listing contains 420,000 or so distinct CDR3 sequences. The sequenced material came from blood. Receptor source: a human donor with ulcerative colitis or Crohn's disease, or a healthy co-twin of an affected twin (not recorded which).

The J gene is TRBJ2-5, the V gene TRBV12-3 or TRBV12-4; TCRdb calls TRBD1, which cannot be checked without DNA. The CDR3 covers 14 residues. This CDR3 reads CASSGGTRPKTQYF.

This chain uses TRBV20-1 with TRBJ1-5; TCRdb gives TRBD1 as the D gene, but with no DNA this cannot be confirmed. Germline V lookup: CDR1 DFQATT, CDR2 SNEGSKA (reference sequence). The CDR3 sequence is 14 residues long. This chain's CDR3 is CSARDSGANQPQHF.

The gene calls are TRBV7-2 and TRBJ2-1. Germline CDR1 and CDR2: SGHTA and FQGNSA. This CDR3 spans 14 amino acids. The CDR3 loop is CASSPNGQYNEQFF.

The V and J genes are TRBV15 and TRBJ1-4; TCRdb proposes TRBD1, but this gene call is untestable without DNA. The CDR3 totals 16 residues. Germline V CDR1 and CDR2: LNHNV, YYDKDF (reference sequence). The CDR3 is CATSREGGWNKEKLFF.

The rearrangement links TRBV6-1 to TRBJ1-1; TCRdb's assignment of TRBD1 cannot be checked, as there is no DNA. The germline gives CDR1 MNHNS, CDR2 SASEGT. The CDR3 loop spans 17 amino acids. Here the CDR3 reads CASSTGTPYDRNTEAFF.

This chain connects TRBV5-4 to TRBJ2-2. The CDR3 is 15 residues long. Looked up from germline, CDR1 is SGHNT and CDR2 is YYREEE (reference sequence). CDR3 sequence reads: CASSLEGPHAGELFF.

V gene TRBV20-1 combines with J gene TRBJ2-7; the D call of TRBD1 rests on TCRdb alone, since no DNA is present to check it. This CDR3 is built from 12 residues. Germline-derived CDR1 and CDR2 are DFQATT and SNEGSKA (reference sequence). This chain's CDR3 is CRPGQGANEQYF.

J is TRBJ1-4 and V is TRBV23-1. TRBV23-1 is designated an ORF whose function remains uncertain. CDR3 length equals 14 residues. The CDR3 loop is CASVRITAGEKLFF.